This T cell receptor (beta chain) was sequenced during a study of PD-L1 blockade in urothelial cancer. Across the whole study: Beginning in about 2014, patients received atezolizumab, given as 1,200 mg intravenously every 3 weeks.

Only in-frame clones appear in the TCRdb table, and some are missing; sequencing was by immunoSEQ multiplex PCR. The top ten hold about a quarter of the sample, which has approximately 38,000 clones, roughly 90% seen once. The time point was: peripheral blood 6 weeks after treatment start. Between the trimmed V and J ends, which lost 6 bases and 1 base, there was a span of 9 bases. The germline V gene encodes CDR1 SGHTA and CDR2 FQGNSA. The CDR3 is 13 residues long. This chain joins TRBV7-2 and TRBJ1-1; D is undetermined. Sequencing used PBMCs, obtained around atezolizumab (anti-PD-L1) treatment. The receptor's source is a man between 60 and 70 years old with urothelial cancer. The CDR3 DNA is TGTGCCAGCAGTTATCAGGAGAACACTGAAGCTTTCTTT. This gives the protein CASSYQENTEAFF.